Listed here are 24 T cell receptor beta chains from one sample, sequenced in a study of T cell repertoires in cytomegalovirus infection. TCRdb itself ran the reads through MiXCR, one entry per CDR3 protein. The data contain 300,000 to 450,000 distinct CDR3 sequences, around 18% of them seen just once; the ten biggest clones take up 8.7%. The sample consisted of PBMCs. The receptors here all came from a human donor in good health (CMV status not recorded). Some clones in this sample may be carry-over from other donors' samples.

Many counts were recorded for this clonotype. The V and J genes are TRBV4-3 and TRBJ2-1; a possible D gene is TRBD2 (6 bases). The ends were cut back, 1 base at V and 1 base at J, with 11 bases in the middle. CDR3 size: 16 residues. Germline CDR1 reads LGHNA; CDR2 reads YSLEER. As DNA, the CDR3 is TGCGCCAGCAGCCAAGTGGCGGGGCAATCCTACAATGAGCAGTTCTTC. This sequence encodes CASSQVAGQSYNEQFF.

The chain links TRBV12-3 or TRBV12-4 to TRBJ2-1; no reliable D call. Trimming shortened V by 6 bases and J by 5 bases, and 11 bases separated the two germline ends. The CDR3 consists of 13 residues. The CDR3 DNA is TGTGCCAGCAGAGAATGGGCGGACAATGAGCAGTTCTTC. This translates into CASREWADNEQFF.

The V gene is TRBV2, the J gene TRBJ1-2; the D is unclear. Germline V gene data show CDR1 as SNHLY and CDR2 as FYNNEI. V lost 6 bases, J lost 2 bases, and 10 bases lay in between. The CDR3 spans 13 residues. CDR3 region: CASSQEINYGYTF. In DNA, the CDR3 is TGTGCCAGCAGCCAGGAAATCAACTATGGCTACACCTTC.

The rearrangement joins TRBV20-1 to TRBJ2-7, with 7 bases aligning to TRBD2. CDR1 and CDR2 (germline): DFQATT, SNEGSKA (reference sequence). The ends lost 3 bases at V and 4 bases at J; junction bases unmatched: 6. This CDR3 has 13 amino acids. CDR3 DNA sequence: TGCAGTGCTAGTTCCAGCGGGGAGTACGAGCAGTACTTC. The encoded protein is CSASSSGEYEQYF.

This clonotype has just a few counts. The genes are TRBV4-1 and TRBJ2-6; D is unresolved. The germline gives CDR1 MGHRA, CDR2 YSYEKL. The CDR3 has 14 amino acids. Trimming removed 1 base from V and 0 bases from J, with 1 base in between. CDR3: CASSQASGANVLTF. CDR3 nucleotide sequence: TGCGCCAGCAGCCAAGCCTCTGGGGCCAACGTCCTGACTTTC.

The chain is built from TRBV11-2 and TRBJ2-3; 7 bases map to TRBD2. This CDR3 is built from 16 residues. Germline V gene sequence: CDR1 SGHAT, CDR2 FQNNGV. V gave up 1 base and J gave up 2 bases; unmatched junction bases: 6. CDR3 region: CASSLGVGLHTDTQYF. DNA for the CDR3: TGTGCCAGCAGCTTAGGAGTGGGACTACACACAGATACGCAGTATTTT.

The gene calls are TRBV6-1 and TRBJ1-1, with D perhaps matching TRBD1 (5 bases). The CDR3 loop spans 17 amino acids. Trimming took 2 bases from V and 3 from J, leaving 19 bases between them. The V gene's germline CDR1 is MNHNS and CDR2 SASEGT. DNA of the CDR3: TGTGCCAGCAGTGAAACCGTTTGGACGGGGGATGACACTGAAGCTTTCTTT. Translating gives CASSETVWTGDDTEAFF.

This chain uses TRBV10-3 with TRBJ2-7; 8 bases match TRBD1. Germline V gives CDR1 ENHRY, CDR2 SYGVKD. V was pared by 4 bases and J by 1 base, with 18 bases of the junction left unmatched. This CDR3 has 19 amino acids. The CDR3 nucleotides read TGTGCCATCAGTGCTCACCGGGACAGGTCGCAAGGGGGTTCCTACGAGCAGTACTTC. Its translation: CAISAHRDRSQGGSYEQYF.

This clonotype was detected a few times. This chain uses TRBV12-5 with TRBJ2-5; 9 bases are shared with TRBD2. Germline assignment: CDR1 LGHNT and CDR2 FRNRAP. The CDR3 spans 15 residues. The ends lost 6 bases at V and 4 bases at J; junction bases unmatched: 9. The CDR3 here is CASGQDPGLAETQYF. CDR3 coding DNA: TGTGCTAGTGGCCAGGACCCGGGACTAGCAGAGACCCAGTACTTC.

This clonotype was counted only a few times. V is TRBV6-6 and J is TRBJ2-7; no reliable D call. CDR1 is MNHNY and CDR2 is SVGAGI in the germline V gene (reference sequence). CDR3 length: 10 residues. V lost 8 bases, J lost 3 bases, and 5 bases lay in between. For the CDR3, the DNA is TGTGCCAGCGCGAGCTACGAGCAGTACTTC. As protein: CASASYEQYF.

The rearrangement links TRBV18 to TRBJ2-3, with 7 bases identical to TRBD2. The CDR3 is made up of 15 amino acids. Germline lookup yields CDR1 KGHSH and CDR2 LQKENI. Unmatched junction bases numbered 9, after V lost 1 base and J lost 8 bases. The CDR3: CASSPHLAASGTQYF. The CDR3 nucleotides read TGTGCCAGCTCACCACACCTAGCGGCGTCCGGTACGCAGTATTTT.

The gene calls are TRBV19 and TRBJ1-6; a weak D match, TRBD1 (6 bases). Germline loops: CDR1 LNHDA, CDR2 SQIVND (reference sequence). V lost 9 bases, J lost 7 bases, and 16 bases lay in between. The CDR3 contains 14 residues. CDR3 region: CASRTGTTNSPLHF. DNA of the CDR3: TGTGCCAGCAGGACCGGGACAACGAATTCACCCCTCCACTTT. Full variable domain (rest looked up from reference TRBV19 and TRBJ1-6): DGGITQSPKYLFRKEGQNVTLSCEQNLNHDAMYWYRQDPGQGLRLIYYSQIVNDFQKGDIAEGYSVSREKKESFPLTVTSAQKNPTAFYLCASRTGTTNSPLHFGNGTRLTVT.

About this clonotype: A much bigger clone sits one base away, suggesting this may be a read error. The genes are TRBV7-8 and TRBJ2-1; D perhaps matches TRBD1 (5 bases). Trimming took off 6 bases at V and 4 bases at J, with 16 bases between the two ends. The germline V gene has CDR1 SGHVS and CDR2 FQNEAQ. The CDR3 is made up of 15 amino acids. The CDR3 spells CASRSQRQFYNEQFF. CDR3 coding DNA: TGTGCCAGCAGGAGCCAGCGACAGTTTTACAATGAGCAGTTCTTC.

This clonotype was counted many times. V gene TRBV7-6 combines with J gene TRBJ2-1; D perhaps matches TRBD1 (5 bases). There are 17 residues in the CDR3. The V end was cut by 4 bases, the J end by 8 bases, with 24 bases between. The germline V gene has CDR1 SGHVS and CDR2 FNYEAQ. In DNA form, the CDR3 reads TGTGCCAGCAGCTCCCCCTACCAGGGTAGTAAGTTGGATGAGCAGTTCTTC. Translated, it gives CASSSPYQGSKLDEQFF.

A note on this clonotype: A much larger clonotype is one base distant, so this may be a read error. The chain recombines TRBV2 with TRBJ1-5; weak D call: TRBD1 (5 bases). Germline assignment: CDR1 SNHLY and CDR2 FYNNEI. V lost 3 bases to trimming and J lost 5 bases, with 11 bases between them. This CDR3 comprises 14 residues. The CDR3 DNA reads as TGTGCCAGCAGTGACGTGACAGACCATCAGCCCCAGCATTTT. Translation gives CASSDVTDHQPQHF.

This clonotype occurred a few times. The chain links TRBV29-1 to TRBJ2-1, with 10 nucleotides matching TRBD2. This CDR3 spans 13 amino acids. J gave up 3 bases and V 6 bases, and 2 bases lay outside the gene matches. Per germline, CDR1 SQVTM and CDR2 ANQGSEA. This CDR3 is CSVGLAVYNEQFF. The CDR3 nucleotides are TGCAGCGTCGGACTAGCGGTCTACAATGAGCAGTTCTTC.

This clonotype was observed many times. The chain joins TRBV7-3 to TRBJ2-2; no clear D gene. Germline-derived CDR1 and CDR2 are SGHTA and FQGTGA. This CDR3 spans 12 amino acids. V lost 5 bases and J 6 bases, leaving 7 bases between the germline ends. CDR3 DNA: TGTGCCAGCAGCCCTCACCCCGGGGAGCTGTTTTTT. Its protein is CASSPHPGELFF.

Remarks on this clonotype: A read error may produce the germline difference seen at one junction end. The V call is TRBV19, the J call TRBJ2-1; 7 bases line up with TRBD1. CDR1 LNHDA and CDR2 SQIVND come from the germline V gene (reference sequence). CDR3 length: 17 residues. As DNA, the CDR3 is TGTGCCAGTAGTATGGAACAGGGGATTTCCGTGAACAATGAGCAGCTCTTC. Its protein is CASSMEQGISVNNEQLF. Using reference TRBV19 and TRBJ2-1 for the parts outside the CDR3, the full variable domain is DGGITQSPKYLFRKEGQNVTLSCEQNLNHDAMYWYRQDPGQGLRLIYYSQIVNDFQKGDIAEGYSVSREKKESFPLTVTSAQKNPTAFYLCASSMEQGISVNNEQLFGPGTRLTVL.

At least ten counts were recorded for this clonotype. V and J are TRBV4-1 and TRBJ2-3; 9 bases are shared with TRBD2. Trimming took 3 bases from V and 3 from J; bases not matched to a gene: 10. The CDR3 is 17 amino acids. Germline loops: CDR1 MGHRA, CDR2 YSYEKL. The CDR3 nucleotides read TGCGCCAGCAGCCAGTCCACTAGCGGGCCGATAACAGATACGCAGTATTTT. It codes for CASSQSTSGPITDTQYF.

The J gene is TRBJ2-3, the V gene TRBV7-8; D tentatively fits TRBD1 or TRBD2 (5 bases each). Germline V gene data show CDR1 as SGHVS and CDR2 as FQNEAQ. CDR3 length: 15 amino acids. The ends were cut back, 2 bases at V and 4 bases at J, with 13 bases in the middle. The CDR3 DNA follows: TGTGCCAGCAGCTTATCCTGGGGGACCCCAGATACGCAGTATTTT. Amino acids: CASSLSWGTPDTQYF.

This clonotype appeared many times. The chain couples TRBV7-2 to TRBJ1-2; no definite D call. Trimming took off 2 bases at V and 0 bases at J, with 7 bases between the two ends. CDR3 length: 14 residues. CDR1 SGHTA and CDR2 FQGNSA come from the germline V gene. CDR3 loop: CASSLRVTNYGYTF. CDR3 in DNA: TGTGCCAGCAGCTTACGGGTTACTAACTATGGCTACACCTTC.

DNA of the CDR3: TGTGCCAGCAGTCTCACTAGCGGCCCGGGGAATGAGCAGTTCTTC. Translation gives CASSLTSGPGNEQFF. The gene calls are TRBV6-1 and TRBJ2-1, with 8 bases aligning to TRBD2. Germline CDR1 MNHNS, CDR2 SASEGT. Trimming cost V 5 bases and J 7 bases; bases outside gene matches: 10. The CDR3 totals 15 residues.

This clonotype has ten or more counts. The J gene is TRBJ1-1, the V gene TRBV2, with D possibly TRBD1 on 5 matching bases. Trimming removed 2 bases at V and 4 bases at J, with 14 bases between. The CDR3 has 15 amino acids. Per germline, CDR1 SNHLY and CDR2 FYNNEI. CDR3 loop: CASSEWGSKGTEAFF. The CDR3 DNA follows: TGTGCCAGCAGTGAATGGGGGAGTAAAGGCACTGAAGCTTTCTTT.

This clonotype has ten or more counts. The chain links TRBV6-1 to TRBJ1-5; possibly TRBD1 for D (5 bases). CDR1 MNHNS and CDR2 SASEGT come from the germline V gene. The CDR3 is 14 amino acids. Trimming pared 3 bases from V and 3 bases from J, leaving 9 bases between. The CDR3 DNA sequence: TGTGCCAGCAGTGACCGGGACGACAATCAGCCCCAGCATTTT. Protein sequence: CASSDRDDNQPQHF.